This TCR beta chain was recovered during a study of CD8+CD57+ T cells in acquired aplastic anemia. Background on the study: DNA per sorted CD4+ or CD8+ sample ranged 0.2 to 27.4 ug, averaging roughly 3.2 ug.

In the case of this clonotype: Its antigen is unidentified. The conserved closing phenylalanine or tryptophan is absent in this CDR3, likely reflecting a read error. The limits of the CDR3 on the DNA are not certain, so only TCRdb's listed CDR3 is given.

Inclusive of both ends, the CDR3 amounts to 10 amino acids. Germline values: CDR1 LNHNV, CDR2 YYDKDF (reference sequence). Study-wide results and limits: The CD8+ Simpson's diversity of patients and controls was not significantly different.

Investigators profiled TCR beta VDJ and CDR3 from genomic DNA template. TCRdb independently ran MiXCR on the reads; one entry per CDR3 protein. The repertoire has some 220,000 distinct CDR3 sequences, 34% of them found once; the top ten carry 1% to 1.3%. The chain joins TRBV15 to TRBJ2-3; the DNA was not compared with TRBD2, the D call given in the table. This receptor was obtained from a human donor in good health, serving as a control. Specimen: sorted CD4+, CD8+, or CD8+CD57+ T cells (not recorded which) from PBMCs. The chain's CDR3 is CATSRDGEGY.